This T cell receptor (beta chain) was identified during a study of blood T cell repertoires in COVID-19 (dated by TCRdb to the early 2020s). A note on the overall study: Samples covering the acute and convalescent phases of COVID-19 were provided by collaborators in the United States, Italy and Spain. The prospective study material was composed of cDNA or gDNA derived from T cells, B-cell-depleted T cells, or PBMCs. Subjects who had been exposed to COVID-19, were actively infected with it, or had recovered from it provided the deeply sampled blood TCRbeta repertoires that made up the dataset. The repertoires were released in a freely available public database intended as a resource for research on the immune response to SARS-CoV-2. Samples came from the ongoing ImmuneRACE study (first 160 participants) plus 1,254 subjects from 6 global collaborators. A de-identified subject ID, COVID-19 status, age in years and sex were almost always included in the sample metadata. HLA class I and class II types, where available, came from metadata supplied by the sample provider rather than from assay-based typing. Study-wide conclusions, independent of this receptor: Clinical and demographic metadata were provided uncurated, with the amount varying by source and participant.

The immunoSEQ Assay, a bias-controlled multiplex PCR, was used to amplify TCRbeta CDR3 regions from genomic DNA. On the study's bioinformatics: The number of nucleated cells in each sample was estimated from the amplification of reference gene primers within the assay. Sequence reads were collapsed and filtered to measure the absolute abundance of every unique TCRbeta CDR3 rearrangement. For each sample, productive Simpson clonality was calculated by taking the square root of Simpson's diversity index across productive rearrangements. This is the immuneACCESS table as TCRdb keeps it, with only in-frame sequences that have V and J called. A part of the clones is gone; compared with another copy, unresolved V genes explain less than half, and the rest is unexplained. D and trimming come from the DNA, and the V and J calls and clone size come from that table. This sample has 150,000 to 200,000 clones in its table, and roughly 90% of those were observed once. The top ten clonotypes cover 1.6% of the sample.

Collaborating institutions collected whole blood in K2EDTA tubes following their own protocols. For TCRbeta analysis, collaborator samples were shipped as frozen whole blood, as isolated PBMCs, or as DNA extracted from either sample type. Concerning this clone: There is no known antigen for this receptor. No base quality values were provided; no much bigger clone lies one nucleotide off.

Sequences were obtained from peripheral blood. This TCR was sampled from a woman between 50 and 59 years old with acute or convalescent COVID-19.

The CDR3 region: CASSSRTSGKLYEQYF. The base sequence is TGTGCCAGTAGTTCCAGGACTAGCGGGAAGCTCTACGAGCAGTACTTC. The rearranged segments are TRBV19 and TRBJ2-7; TRBD2 aligns with 12 central bases. V has 5 bases trimmed and J has 3 bases trimmed; junction bases matching no gene number 8. The CDR3 sequence holds 16 residues, the cysteine and phenylalanine included. The only DNA kept is the CDR3, 48 bases in frame from the first base. The germline V gene (reference sequence) gives CDR1 as LNHDA and CDR2 as SQIVND. The entire variable domain, with the stretches around the CDR3 drawn from the reference TRBV19 and TRBJ2-7 proteins, is DGGITQSPKYLFRKEGQNVTLSCEQNLNHDAMYWYRQDPGQGLRLIYYSQIVNDFQKGDIAEGYSVSREKKESFPLTVTSAQKNPTAFYLCASSSRTSGKLYEQYFGPGTRLTVT.